These 21 T cell receptor beta chains were all obtained from the same sample, sequenced in a study of beta chain features in type 1 diabetes. The study reverse transcribed the entire isolated RNA, so it sequenced expressed TCRB transcripts. The table came from immunoSEQ multiplex PCR; TCRdb's copy has only in-frame clones and leaves some out. The data hold 300,000 to 400,000 clones, with 10% to 15% observed a single time. Sequencing was carried out using naive CD4+ T cells from blood. The receptors here all came from a man in his late teens or twenties in good health.

This clone is a singleton in its sample. The chain combines TRBV6-5 with TRBJ2-5, with TRBD2 matching 13 bases. CDR1 and CDR2 from the germline V gene are MNHEY and SVGAGI. The V and J ends lost 10 bases and 5 bases, in that order; junction bases with no gene match: 7. This CDR3 contains 14 residues. DNA for the CDR3: TGTGCCACCGAGAGACTAGCGGGAGGTGAGACCCAGTACTTC. The encoded protein is CATERLAGGETQYF.

There are a few counts of this clone. The chain uses TRBV19 and TRBJ2-7, with 7 nucleotides matching TRBD1. The V gene's germline CDR1 is LNHDA and CDR2 SQIVND (reference sequence). After removal of 1 base from V and 6 bases from J, the junction contained 9 bases not matched to a gene. The CDR3 totals 15 residues. CDR3 amino acids: CASSIGQGFSGEQYF. Here the CDR3 DNA reads TGTGCCAGTAGTATAGGACAGGGCTTTTCTGGCGAGCAGTACTTC.

The rearrangement uses TRBV2 and TRBJ2-4, with D unresolved. Trimming pared 0 bases from V and 0 bases from J, leaving 9 bases between. The germline V gene encodes CDR1 SNHLY and CDR2 FYNNEI. This CDR3 has 16 residues. The CDR3 is CASSEAHQLAKNIQYF. The CDR3 DNA reads as TGTGCCAGCAGTGAAGCCCACCAGTTAGCCAAAAACATTCAGTACTTC.

The chain joins TRBV11-2 to TRBJ1-4, with D maybe TRBD1 (5 bases). V lost 2 bases to trimming and J lost 7 bases, with 17 bases between them. There are 16 residues in the CDR3. Germline CDR1 and CDR2: SGHAT and FQNNGV. Written as DNA, the CDR3 is TGTGCCAGCAGCTTACTGTCCCCAGGGTTTGGTGAAAAACTGTTTTTT. Protein product: CASSLLSPGFGEKLFF.

This clone was observed a handful of times. The chain recombines TRBV6-5 with TRBJ1-1; a weak D match, TRBD1 (6 bases). Trimming pared 2 bases from V and 6 bases from J, leaving 13 bases between. The CDR3 totals 14 residues. CDR1 and CDR2 (germline): MNHEY, SVGAGI. CDR3 nucleotide sequence: TGTGCCAGCAGTTACCGGGACACACGAGCTGAAGCTTTCTTT. Translated: CASSYRDTRAEAFF.

This clone was counted only a few times. The V gene is TRBV7-2, the J gene TRBJ1-5; 8 bases are a match to TRBD1. Per the germline V gene, CDR1 is SGHTA and CDR2 is FQGNSA. V lost 4 bases, J lost 6 bases, and 8 bases stayed unmatched. CDR3 size: 15 residues. The CDR3 reads CASSSRTGQGQPQHF. The CDR3 DNA reads TGTGCCAGCAGCTCTCGGACAGGGCAGGGTCAGCCCCAGCATTTT.

On this clone itself: This same CDR3 is encoded by further DNA sequences in the sample. The chain joins TRBV7-2 to TRBJ2-3, with 7 bases matching TRBD2. The germline V gene has CDR1 SGHTA and CDR2 FQGNSA. The CDR3 has 14 residues. V gave up 5 bases and J gave up 3 bases; unmatched junction bases: 5. The CDR3 is CASSPGLSTDTQYF. The CDR3 coding sequence is TGTGCCAGCAGCCCGGGACTAAGTACAGATACGCAGTATTTT.

The chain employs TRBV28 and TRBJ1-1; D not certain. The V gene's germline CDR1 is MDHEN and CDR2 SYDVKM. The ends were cut back, 5 bases at V and 0 bases at J, with 4 bases in the middle. This CDR3 contains 12 residues. The CDR3 DNA follows: TGTGCCAGCAGTCAGATGAACACTGAAGCTTTCTTT. Translation: CASSQMNTEAFF.

The sample holds a few counts of this clone. The V gene is TRBV11-2, the J gene TRBJ2-5, with D possibly being TRBD1 (6 bases). This CDR3 is built from 14 residues. The V end lost 2 bases, the J end lost 5 bases, and 12 bases lay between the germline ends. Germline assignment: CDR1 SGHAT and CDR2 FQNNGV. The CDR3 region has the DNA TGTGCCAGCAGCTTACAGACAGGTCAGGAGACCCAGTACTTC. Protein product: CASSLQTGQETQYF.

This clone has a handful of counts. The V call is TRBV18, the J call TRBJ2-7; tentatively, D is TRBD2 (5 bases). The CDR3 totals 13 residues. Trimming cost V 3 bases and J 6 bases, with 12 bases left between them. Germline V gene data show CDR1 as KGHSH and CDR2 as LQKENI. The CDR3 sequence is CASSPEERVEQYF. CDR3 bases: TGTGCCAGCTCACCGGAGGAAAGGGTCGAGCAGTACTTC.

This rearrangement joins TRBV9 to TRBJ1-1, with D tentatively TRBD1 (6 bases). V was pared by 4 bases and J by 6 bases, with 16 bases between. Germline loops: CDR1 SGDLS, CDR2 YYNGEE. The length of the CDR3 is 14 residues. CDR3 loop: CASSPGEGEAEAFF. The CDR3 DNA sequence: TGTGCCAGCAGCCCGGGGGAGGGGGAGGCTGAAGCTTTCTTT.

The rearrangement links TRBV30 to TRBJ2-1, with D perhaps matching TRBD2 (5 bases). The germline CDR1 and CDR2 sequences are GTSNPN and SVGIG (reference sequence). The CDR3 sequence is 16 residues long. Trimming removed 3 bases from V and 0 bases from J, with 15 bases in between. CDR3 nucleotide sequence: TGTGCCTGGAGACCCCGAACTAGTTTCTCCTACAATGAGCAGTTCTTC. Its protein is CAWRPRTSFSYNEQFF.

A few counts support this clone. V usage is TRBV4-3 and J usage is TRBJ2-1, with TRBD2 matching 8 bases. With 0 bases clipped from V and 7 bases from J, the junction kept 11 bases outside the gene matches. Germline V gene lookup returns CDR1 LGHNA and CDR2 YSLEER. The CDR3 loop spans 17 amino acids. The DNA of the CDR3 is TGCGCCAGCAGCCAAGATTTAGCGGGACATAGTGGGAATGAGCAGTTCTTC. Translation gives CASSQDLAGHSGNEQFF.

The V gene is TRBV5-1, the J gene TRBJ2-3; TRBD2 matches 9 bases. Trimming at V came to 9 bases and at J to 2 bases, leaving 10 bases not matched to a gene. Germline CDR1 and CDR2: SGHRS and YFSETQ. The CDR3 covers 15 residues. In DNA, the CDR3 is TGCGCCACCACCCTAGCGGGAATTTTCACAGATACGCAGTATTTT. Translation gives CATTLAGIFTDTQYF.

This clone appeared a few times. J is TRBJ1-1 and V is TRBV4-2; possible D gene TRBD1, 5 bases. In germline, CDR1 is LGHNA, CDR2 YNFKEQ. The V gene lost 0 bases and the J gene lost 1 base, with 6 bases spanning the gap. This CDR3 is built from 14 residues. The CDR3 reads CASSQETGNTEAFF. The CDR3 DNA reads TGTGCCAGCAGCCAAGAAACAGGGAACACTGAAGCTTTCTTT.

In its sample, this clone was seen a few times. The CDR3 DNA is TGTGCCAGCAGCGTAACACCGGGACTAGCAGCAGATACGCAGTATTTT. This translates into CASSVTPGLAADTQYF. The genes are TRBV9 and TRBJ2-3, with 9 bases identical to TRBD2. Losses at the gene ends were 1 base for V and 4 bases for J; bases not matched to a gene: 7. The length of the CDR3 is 16 residues. Germline-derived CDR1 and CDR2 are SGDLS and YYNGEE.

This clone has only a few counts. The chain is built from TRBV30 and TRBJ2-7, with TRBD2 matching over 8 bases. Trimming removed 3 bases from V and 7 bases from J; junction bases left unmatched: 8. The germline V gene has CDR1 GTSNPN and CDR2 SVGIG (reference sequence). This CDR3 spans 13 amino acids. CDR3 amino acids: CAWSGRAEGEQYF. As DNA, the CDR3 is TGTGCCTGGAGCGGGAGGGCCGAGGGTGAGCAGTACTTC.

This clone has just a few counts. The rearrangement uses TRBV7-6 and TRBJ2-5; TRBD2 matches at 9 bases. Germline assignment: CDR1 SGHVS and CDR2 FNYEAQ. V dropped 3 bases and J dropped 0; count of bases not matched to a gene: 2. This CDR3 comprises 15 residues. The CDR3 sequence is CASSFSGRNQETQYF. The CDR3 DNA is TGTGCCAGCAGCTTTAGCGGGAGAAACCAAGAGACCCAGTACTTC.

This clone has more than one count but fewer than ten. The J gene is TRBJ2-7, the V gene TRBV7-2, with TRBD2 matching over 12 bases. In germline, CDR1 is SGHTA, CDR2 FQGNSA. The ends lost 1 base at V and 4 bases at J; junction bases unmatched: 2. This CDR3 is 15 amino acids long. As DNA, the CDR3 is TGTGCCAGCAGCTTAGGGCTAGCGGGAGGGTACGAGCAGTACTTC. Translation: CASSLGLAGGYEQYF.

This clone was counted between two and nine times. The V call is TRBV28, the J call TRBJ2-7; the D is unclear. The CDR3 has 13 residues. Germline assignment: CDR1 MDHEN and CDR2 SYDVKM. Trimming removed 2 bases at V and 0 bases at J, with 5 bases between. CDR3 coding DNA: TGTGCCAGCAGTTTAGGCGGCTCCTACGAGCAGTACTTC. Translation gives CASSLGGSYEQYF.

This clone is a singleton in its sample. The chain combines TRBV9 with TRBJ2-1; no definite D call. The V gene lost 2 bases and the J gene lost 5 bases, with 11 bases spanning the gap. CDR3 size: 14 residues. The V gene's germline CDR1 is SGDLS and CDR2 YYNGEE. The CDR3 sequence is CASSVLQNDNEQFF. As DNA, the CDR3 is TGTGCCAGCAGCGTCCTCCAGAACGACAATGAGCAGTTCTTC.